These 9 T cell receptor beta chains came from one sample sequenced in a study of T cell repertoires in cytomegalovirus infection. Their antigens are not known. Using its own MiXCR run on the reads, TCRdb lists one record per CDR3 protein. The sample includes hundreds of thousands of distinct CDR3 sequences, around 35% of them seen just once. Sequenced material: cultured PBMCs, taken from culture after CMV antigen stimulation. The receptors were gathered from a human donor in good health (CMV status not recorded). Some clones in this sample may be carry-over from other donors' samples.

CDR3 sequence: CASSSSGGVGELFF. In nucleotides, the CDR3 is TGTGCCAGCAGTTCTAGCGGGGGAGTCGGGGAGCTGTTTTTT. This chain joins TRBV4-2 and TRBJ2-2; TRBD2 agrees at 10 bases. The germline gives CDR1 LGHNA, CDR2 YNFKEQ. V was pared by 6 bases and J by 7 bases, with 5 bases of the junction left unmatched. The length of the CDR3 is 14 residues.

Points on this clonotype: Germline is not matched at one junction end, which may reflect a read error. V gene TRBV7-9 combines with J gene TRBJ1-1; D is ambiguous. The germline gives CDR1 SEHNR, CDR2 FQNEAQ (reference sequence). The CDR3 runs to 14 residues. In nucleotides, the CDR3 is TGTGCCAGCAGGCCGGAATGGATCAACAGTGAAGCTTTCTTT. Its protein is CASRPEWINSEAFF.

This clonotype has more than one count but fewer than ten. The chain combines TRBV28 with TRBJ2-2; TRBD2 matches at 13 bases. The junction had 14 bases not matched to a gene; V was cut back by 5 bases and J by 2 bases. Germline-derived CDR1 and CDR2 are MDHEN and SYDVKM. The CDR3 consists of 20 residues. The CDR3 is CASSPHPLLAGGLNTGELFF. The CDR3 DNA reads as TGTGCCAGCAGTCCACACCCGCTACTAGCGGGAGGGTTAAACACCGGGGAGCTGTTTTTT.

This clonotype occurred a few times. This chain uses TRBV19 with TRBJ2-1, with 7 bases lining up with TRBD2. CDR1 and CDR2 from the germline V gene are LNHDA and SQIVND (reference sequence). Germline trimming cut 4 bases from V and 7 bases from J; bases unmatched to any gene: 16. CDR3 length: 17 amino acids. The CDR3 spells CASSTLILADGWNEQFF. The DNA for the CDR3 is TGTGCCAGTAGTACTCTCATCCTAGCGGATGGGTGGAATGAGCAGTTCTTC.

This clonotype has ten or more counts. V is TRBV7-2 and J is TRBJ2-6, with a tentative D call TRBD2 (5 bases). The CDR3 runs to 17 residues. From germline, CDR1 is SGHTA and CDR2 FQGNSA. The V end was cut by 4 bases, the J end by 0 bases, with 13 bases between. The CDR3 loop reads CASSSRTLSSGANVLTF. DNA for the CDR3: TGTGCCAGCAGCTCCCGGACTCTTTCCTCTGGGGCCAACGTCCTGACTTTC.

The chain joins TRBV6-8 to TRBJ2-6; TRBD1 might be the D (6 bases). Per germline, CDR1 MNHGY and CDR2 SAAAGT. V gave up 0 bases and J gave up 4 bases, with 13 bases separating them. This CDR3 comprises 17 residues. This CDR3 reads CASSYSIRGTGANVLTF. The CDR3 DNA reads TGTGCCAGCAGTTACTCGATTAGGGGGACGGGGGCCAACGTCCTGACTTTC.

This clonotype was picked up one time. The CDR3 protein is CATRDRGRVVDTQYF. CDR3 sequence (DNA): TGTGCCACCAGGGACCGGGGGAGGGTAGTAGATACGCAGTATTTT. The rearrangement uses TRBV15 and TRBJ2-3, with TRBD2 matching 7 bases. Germline V lookup: CDR1 LNHNV, CDR2 YYDKDF (reference sequence). V dropped 6 bases and J dropped 5; count of bases not matched to a gene: 11. There are 15 residues in the CDR3.

This chain uses TRBV7-2 with TRBJ2-2, with 11 bases fitting TRBD2. V dropped 3 bases and J dropped 4; count of bases not matched to a gene: 4. The CDR3 has 16 amino acids. CDR1 and CDR2 (germline): SGHTA, FQGNSA. CDR3 sequence reads: CASSFSGRAITGELFF. The CDR3 coding sequence is TGTGCCAGCAGCTTTAGCGGGAGGGCCATCACCGGGGAGCTGTTTTTT.

This clonotype was seen a few times. V and J are TRBV23-1 and TRBJ2-1; D is possibly TRBD1 (5 bases). TRBV23-1 is an ORF, with its function uncertain. The CDR3 covers 16 residues. V shed 4 bases and J shed 0 bases, with 13 bases lying between them. The CDR3 reads CASSRNRPSSYNEQFF. CDR3 in DNA: TGCGCCAGCAGTCGAAACAGGCCAAGCTCCTACAATGAGCAGTTCTTC.